This T cell receptor (beta chain) was recorded in a study of early T cells in non-severe SARS-CoV-2 infection. Each single cDNA molecule received a unique molecular identifier. TCRdb re-called the 5' RACE reads through MiXCR, storing one row per CDR3 protein. The sample yields tens of thousands of distinct CDR3 sequences, 4.5% to 7.5% seen once. CDR1 is LGHDT and CDR2 is YNNKEL in the germline V gene (reference sequence). V was shortened by 3 bases and J by 4 bases, with 15 bases between the two germline ends. CDR3 length equals 16 residues. The V call is TRBV3-1, the J call TRBJ2-2; D is perhaps TRBD2 (6 bases). What was sequenced was whole blood. The source is an adult who was a healthcare worker with PCR-confirmed SARS-CoV-2 infection or an uninfected control (not recorded which). In nucleotides, the CDR3 is TGTGCCAGCAGCCATGTATCGACTAGTGGCACCGGGGAGCTGTTTTTT. Protein product: CASSHVSTSGTGELFF.